This TCR beta chain was sequenced for a study of neoadjuvant nivolumab and ipilimumab in lung cancer. The CDR3 runs 13 residues. Germline-derived CDR1 and CDR2 are WSHSY and SAAADI. The J segment lost 6 bases and the V segment lost 3 bases, leaving 5 bases of the junction unmatched. Study-wide findings and caveats: Only two of four nivolumab-treated tumors gained richness and clonality by surgery.

About this clone: Its cognate antigen is unknown.

Sequenced by immunoSEQ multiplex PCR; TCRdb stores in-frame clones only, minus some. The sample consists of roughly 13,000 clones, more than 90% of them appearing once. The chain joins TRBV10-2 to TRBJ2-7, with 7 positions matching TRBD1. Sequences were derived from peripheral blood, sampled after neoadjuvant nivolumab, alone or with ipilimumab, at or shortly before surgery. The TCR was taken from an adult with non-small cell lung cancer. In DNA form, the CDR3 reads TGCGCCAGCAGTGACCCCGACAGGGCCGAGCAGTACTTC. Translated, it gives CASSDPDRAEQYF.